A single sample gave rise to the 18 T cell receptor beta chains below, sequenced in a study of blood T cell repertoires in COVID-19. Assay used: immunoSEQ multiplex PCR; TCRdb lists only in-frame clones, some missing. The sample consists of 250,000 to 350,000 clones, about four fifths of them appearing once. Material for sequencing was peripheral blood. These receptors originate from a person aged 70 to 85 with COVID-19, enrolled during active disease.

With regard to this clone: One end of the junction varies from germline; a read error may be responsible. This rearrangement joins TRBV5-1 to TRBJ2-5, with a possible D match to TRBD1 (5 bases). The CDR3 is made up of 17 amino acids. Germline CDR1 SGHRS, CDR2 YFSETQ. For the CDR3, the DNA is TGCGCCAGCAGCTTGTTTTCGGAGTGGGGCGTCCAAGAGCCCCAGTACTTC. Translation gives CASSLFSEWGVQEPQYF.

This clone has a handful of counts. This sequence joins TRBV27 and TRBJ1-5; 11 bases are shared with TRBD1. CDR1 is MNHEY and CDR2 is SMNVEV in the germline V gene (reference sequence). This CDR3 comprises 13 residues. Germline trimming cut 4 bases from V and 11 bases from J; bases unmatched to any gene: 4. CDR3: CASSWTGGWSQHF. In DNA form, the CDR3 reads TGTGCCAGCAGTTGGACAGGGGGCTGGTCCCAGCATTTT.

The rearrangement joins TRBV5-1 to TRBJ2-3; TRBD1 matches at 8 bases. V lost 4 bases and J lost 3; bases outside the gene matches: 4. Looked up from germline, CDR1 is SGHRS and CDR2 is YFSETQ. The CDR3 spans 14 residues. CDR3 DNA: TGCGCCAGCAGCAGGGACAGGCGAACAGATACGCAGTATTTT. Protein: CASSRDRRTDTQYF.

The J gene is TRBJ1-4, the V gene TRBV28, with D perhaps matching TRBD1 (6 bases). V was trimmed by 10 bases and J by 7 bases, leaving 16 bases between them. Germline CDR1 is MDHEN and CDR2 is SYDVKM. The CDR3 length is 13 residues. CDR3 residues: CATKTGFSEKLFF. CDR3 sequence (DNA): TGTGCCACCAAAACAGGGTTTAGTGAAAAACTGTTTTTT.

This sequence joins TRBV7-2 and TRBJ2-3; 12 bases are a match to TRBD2. V lost 5 bases, J lost 7 bases, and 13 bases stayed unmatched. CDR1 SGHTA and CDR2 FQGNSA come from the germline V gene. This CDR3 is built from 17 residues. The CDR3 DNA reads as TGTGCCAGCAGCCAGGGGGCTAGCGGGGGGGCCGGCTATACGCAGTATTTT. This gives the protein CASSQGASGGAGYTQYF.

The V gene is TRBV7-9, the J gene TRBJ1-2, with D perhaps matching TRBD1 (5 bases). Deletions cut 5 bases from V and 4 bases from J, with 14 bases between. The CDR3 is 14 amino acids. CDR1 is SEHNR, CDR2 FQNEAQ, per germline (reference sequence). CDR3 amino acids: CASSTRQTPYGYTF. The CDR3 region has the DNA TGTGCCAGCAGCACGCGACAGACCCCCTATGGCTACACCTTC.

The chain is built from TRBV5-6 and TRBJ2-3, with 8 bases aligning to TRBD1. The CDR3 totals 13 residues. Germline values: CDR1 SGHDT, CDR2 YYEEEE. J gave up 3 bases and V 5 bases, and 2 bases lay outside the gene matches. Here the CDR3 reads CASSRQGTDTQYF. CDR3 coding DNA: TGTGCCAGCAGTCGACAGGGGACAGATACGCAGTATTTT.

The chain carries TRBV5-3 and TRBJ2-7, with TRBD1 identical over 9 bases. TRBV5-3 is assigned to the ORF class and has an uncertain function. The CDR3 totals 15 residues. J was trimmed by 5 bases and V by 1 base; bases with no gene match: 7. This chain's CDR3 is CARSLIGTGRNEQYF. In DNA form, the CDR3 reads TGTGCCAGAAGCTTGATCGGGACAGGGAGGAACGAGCAGTACTTC.

The rearrangement links TRBV28 to TRBJ2-3; TRBD2 matches 9 bases. The CDR3 loop spans 18 amino acids. Per the germline V gene, CDR1 is MDHEN and CDR2 is SYDVKM. The junction had 12 bases not matched to a gene; V was cut back by 5 bases and J by 0 bases. CDR3 bases: TGTGCCAGCAGTCTAGCCGGTGGACTAGCGCCTAGCACAGATACGCAGTATTTT. This translates into CASSLAGGLAPSTDTQYF.

The CDR3 nucleotides are TGTGCCGTAGGGGGGGGTTCACATAATTCACCCCTCCACTTT. It specifies CAVGGGSHNSPLHF. This chain joins TRBV28 and TRBJ1-6, with a possible D match to TRBD1 (6 bases). The CDR3 has 14 residues. CDR1 and CDR2 (germline): MDHEN, SYDVKM. Trimming cost V 11 bases and J 5 bases, with 16 bases left between them.

The V gene is TRBV19, the J gene TRBJ1-5, with D possibly being TRBD1 (6 bases). V was clipped by 3 bases and J by 4 bases, with 16 bases between them. The germline V gene encodes CDR1 LNHDA and CDR2 SQIVND (reference sequence). This CDR3 is 16 amino acids long. For the CDR3, the DNA is TGTGCCAGTAGTATGAGAACCGGGACAACAAATCAGCCCCAGCATTTT. Residues: CASSMRTGTTNQPQHF.

The chain has TRBV9 and TRBJ2-7, with D perhaps TRBD1 (6 bases). CDR3 size: 13 residues. In germline, CDR1 is SGDLS, CDR2 YYNGEE. Trimming left V 4 bases short and J 6 bases short, with 14 bases between. Here the CDR3 reads CASSRDNRAEQYF. CDR3 in DNA: TGTGCCAGCAGCCGGGACAATCGGGCCGAGCAGTACTTC. Filled out from reference TRBV9 and TRBJ2-7, the complete variable domain reads DSGVTQTPKHLITATGQRVTLRCSPRSGDLSVYWYQQSLDQGLQFLIQYYNGEERAKGNILERFSAQQFPDLHSELNLSSLELGDSALYFCASSRDNRAEQYFGPGTRLTVT.

As to this clone: Sequence at one end of the junction differs from germline and may be a read error. The J gene is TRBJ2-1, the V gene TRBV7-3, with 7 nucleotides matching TRBD1. The CDR3 is 14 residues long. Germline V gene lookup returns CDR1 SGHTA and CDR2 FQGTGA. CDR3 in amino acids: CAGSLEGARGEQFF. In DNA, the CDR3 is TGTGCCGGCAGCTTAGAGGGGGCACGTGGCGAGCAGTTCTTC.

This clone was seen only once. The CDR3 DNA is TGTGCCAGCAGCCGAACCGAGGGACAGGGGCACGCCTGGATCGGGTTCTCTGGAAACACCATATATTTT. This encodes CASSRTEGQGHAWIGFSGNTIYF. The genes are TRBV7-8 and TRBJ1-3, with 10 bases identical to TRBD1. Losses at the gene ends were 5 bases for V and 0 bases for J; bases not matched to a gene: 25. The germline V gene encodes CDR1 SGHVS and CDR2 FQNEAQ. There are 23 residues in the CDR3.

Only a few counts were recorded for this clone. The genes are TRBV9 and TRBJ1-2; D is possibly TRBD1 (6 bases). V was shortened by 4 bases and J by 4 bases, with 20 bases between the two germline ends. CDR1 is SGDLS, CDR2 YYNGEE, per germline. The CDR3 is 16 residues long. Here the CDR3 DNA reads TGTGCCAGCAGCCCTTATTCGACAGGCGGGAGCTATGGCTACACCTTC. This encodes CASSPYSTGGSYGYTF.

V is TRBV5-1 and J is TRBJ2-1; 11 bases are shared with TRBD2. The CDR3 spans 16 residues. CDR1 and CDR2 (germline): SGHRS, YFSETQ. Losses at the gene ends were 3 bases for V and 2 bases for J; bases not matched to a gene: 4. CDR3 nucleotides: TGCGCCAGCAGCTCTCCACTAGCGGGGGCCTACAATGAGCAGTTCTTC. This gives the protein CASSSPLAGAYNEQFF. The whole variable domain, filled in from reference TRBV5-1 and TRBJ2-1, reads KAGVTQTPRYLIKTRGQQVTLSCSPISGHRSVSWYQQTPGQGLQFLFEYFSETQRNKGNFPGRFSGRQFSNSRSEMNVSTLELGDSALYLCASSSPLAGAYNEQFFGPGTRLTVL.

The V and J genes are TRBV6-5 and TRBJ1-2; D is possibly TRBD1 (5 bases). CDR3 length: 15 amino acids. Trimming removed 7 bases from V and 4 bases from J, with 19 bases in between. Germline assignment: CDR1 MNHEY and CDR2 SVGAGI. Written as DNA, the CDR3 is TGTGCCAGCAAAATAATCGGGGGACTGTCCTATGGCTACACCTTC. It encodes CASKIIGGLSYGYTF.

V is TRBV9 and J is TRBJ2-3; 11 nucleotides line up with TRBD2. CDR3 length: 19 amino acids. Per germline, CDR1 SGDLS and CDR2 YYNGEE. V was pared by 3 bases and J by 2 bases, with 14 bases of the junction left unmatched. The CDR3 spells CASSAGRGTSGMLTDTQYF. CDR3 nucleotides: TGTGCCAGCAGCGCCGGGAGGGGGACTAGCGGAATGCTCACAGATACGCAGTATTTT.